Below are 21 T cell receptor beta chains sequenced from a single sample in a study of blood T cell repertoires in COVID-19. Method: immunoSEQ multiplex PCR; TCRdb's copy keeps in-frame clones and lacks some. The sample carries 100,000 to 150,000 clones, about 91% recorded once. Material for sequencing was peripheral blood. Source of these receptors: a man over 45 with acute or convalescent COVID-19.

This chain links TRBV4-1 with TRBJ2-7; D ambiguous. The V end was cut by 1 base, the J end by 6 bases, with 7 bases between. CDR3 size: 12 residues. Germline CDR1 is MGHRA and CDR2 is YSYEKL. The CDR3: CASSQGFGEQYF. CDR3 DNA: TGCGCCAGCAGCCAAGGATTCGGCGAGCAGTACTTC.

The chain combines TRBV7-9 with TRBJ2-5; 7 bases line up with TRBD1. Per germline, CDR1 SEHNR and CDR2 FQNEAQ (reference sequence). This CDR3 spans 14 amino acids. Unmatched junction bases numbered 9, after V lost 6 bases and J lost 5 bases. The CDR3 DNA reads as TGTGCCAGCAGTCGAGGGGGCGCCCCGGAGACCCAGTACTTC. Its protein is CASSRGGAPETQYF.

The chain is built from TRBV5-1 and TRBJ2-2; perhaps TRBD1 as D (5 bases). V was clipped by 6 bases and J by 10 bases, with 16 bases between them. From germline, CDR1 is SGHRS and CDR2 YFSETQ. The CDR3 is 13 amino acids. The CDR3, as DNA: TGCGCCAGCAAGAAGGACATCACCTTGGAGCTGTTTTTT. This translates into CASKKDITLELFF.

The chain employs TRBV6-2 or TRBV6-3 and TRBJ1-2, with 11 bases that match TRBD1. V was clipped by 5 bases and J by 7 bases; unmatched bases: 9. The CDR3 consists of 15 residues. From germline, CDR1 is MNHEY and CDR2 SVGEGT. CDR3 DNA sequence: TGTGCCAGCAGTGACCAGGACAGGGGGCTCGGTGGCTACACCTTC. As protein: CASSDQDRGLGGYTF.

The J gene is TRBJ2-3, the V gene TRBV5-1; 12 bases line up with TRBD1. The CDR3 loop spans 17 amino acids. J was trimmed by 3 bases and V by 3 bases; bases with no gene match: 8. Germline lookup yields CDR1 SGHRS and CDR2 YFSETQ. This CDR3 is CASSSGTGGQSTDTQYF. CDR3 bases: TGCGCCAGCAGCTCCGGGACAGGGGGCCAGAGTACAGATACGCAGTATTTT.

J is TRBJ1-1 and V is TRBV11-2; D remains ambiguous. This CDR3 comprises 16 residues. Germline CDR1 and CDR2: SGHAT and FQNNGV. The germline V and J ends were trimmed by 1 base and 3 bases, with 15 bases remaining between them. This CDR3 reads CASSLGMGQRDTEAFF. The CDR3 nucleotides read TGTGCCAGCAGCTTAGGTATGGGCCAGCGGGACACTGAAGCTTTCTTT.

As to this clone: This sample includes further DNA sequences coding for the same CDR3. This sequence joins TRBV27 and TRBJ1-2; TRBD1 might be the D (5 bases). The CDR3 runs to 13 residues. V lost 6 bases and J lost 0, with 8 bases in between. The germline V gene has CDR1 MNHEY and CDR2 SMNVEV (reference sequence). CDR3 protein: CASSSRANYGYTF. CDR3 nucleotide sequence: TGTGCCAGCAGCAGCAGGGCTAACTATGGCTACACCTTC.

With respect to this clone: The junction departs from the called germline gene at one end, perhaps through a read error. The chain couples TRBV7-7 to TRBJ2-2; possible D gene TRBD2, 6 bases. In germline, CDR1 is SSHAT, CDR2 FNYEAQ (reference sequence). CDR3 length: 13 residues. As DNA, the CDR3 is TGTGCTAGCAGCGCCCGACTAGCCGGGGAGCTGTTTTTT. Protein sequence: CASSARLAGELFF.

The rearrangement uses TRBV19 and TRBJ1-6; 7 bases line up with TRBD1. The germline V gene has CDR1 LNHDA and CDR2 SQIVND (reference sequence). The CDR3 extends over 15 amino acids. V was pared by 10 bases and J by 0 bases, with 6 bases of the junction left unmatched. The chain's CDR3 is CATSDRSSYNSPLHF. The DNA for the CDR3 is TGTGCCACTTCGGACAGGAGCTCCTATAATTCACCCCTCCACTTT.

The CDR3, as DNA: TGTGCCAGCAGTTTACAAACAGGGGGCAGAGAAGCTTTCTTT. This codes for CASSLQTGGREAFF. The J gene is TRBJ1-1, the V gene TRBV27; 9 bases are shared with TRBD1. Germline values: CDR1 MNHEY, CDR2 SMNVEV (reference sequence). J was trimmed by 8 bases and V by 2 bases; bases with no gene match: 6. The CDR3 sequence is 14 residues long.

The chain is built from TRBV11-3 and TRBJ2-3; D might be TRBD2 (5 bases). The CDR3 consists of 13 residues. Trimming removed 4 bases from V and 1 base from J, with 6 bases in between. The V gene's germline CDR1 is SGHNT and CDR2 YENEEA. CDR3 sequence: CASSSEGTDTQYF. As DNA, the CDR3 is TGTGCCAGCAGCTCGGAGGGCACAGATACGCAGTATTTT.

The chain employs TRBV10-1 and TRBJ2-1; TRBD1 is a possible D gene (6 bases). Looked up from germline, CDR1 is WNHNN and CDR2 is SYGVQD (reference sequence). The CDR3 runs 13 residues. Trimming took off 0 bases at V and 8 bases at J, with 8 bases between the two ends. CDR3 residues: CASSESGAHEQFF. For the CDR3, the DNA is TGCGCCAGCAGTGAGTCGGGGGCCCATGAGCAGTTCTTC.

The rearrangement uses TRBV9 and TRBJ1-5; a possible D gene is TRBD1 (5 bases). CDR1 is SGDLS, CDR2 YYNGEE, per germline. V dropped 4 bases and J dropped 2 bases, with 10 bases sitting between them. The length of the CDR3 is 14 residues. The CDR3 DNA reads as TGTGCCAGCAGCCCTTCGACAGGCAATCAGCCCCAGCATTTT. Protein sequence: CASSPSTGNQPQHF.

This chain connects TRBV11-2 to TRBJ1-2; D might be TRBD1 (6 bases). The CDR3 has 15 residues. The germline V gene encodes CDR1 SGHAT and CDR2 FQNNGV. V was pared by 7 bases and J by 4 bases, with 19 bases between. CDR3 protein: CASTPFGRGLYGYTF. Here the CDR3 DNA reads TGTGCCAGCACCCCCTTCGGCAGGGGCCTCTATGGCTACACCTTC.

V usage is TRBV7-2 and J usage is TRBJ1-2, with D uncertain. Looked up from germline, CDR1 is SGHTA and CDR2 is FQGNSA. The length of the CDR3 is 14 residues. V lost 1 base, J lost 4 bases, and 10 bases lay in between. Written as DNA, the CDR3 is TGTGCCAGCAGCTTAGACGGGGAGTCCTATGGCTACACCTTC. Residues: CASSLDGESYGYTF.

In its sample, this clone was seen many times. The rearrangement joins TRBV13 to TRBJ2-7; D may be TRBD1 (5 bases). The CDR3 has 14 residues. V lost 0 bases and J 3 bases, leaving 9 bases between the germline ends. The V gene's germline CDR1 is PRHDT and CDR2 FYEKMQ (reference sequence). The chain's CDR3 is CASSLGQDFYEQYF. As DNA, the CDR3 is TGTGCCAGCAGCTTAGGACAGGATTTCTACGAGCAGTACTTC.

About this clone itself: Other nucleotide sequences from this sample produce the same CDR3. The J gene is TRBJ1-1, the V gene TRBV7-9; perhaps TRBD1 as D (6 bases). The CDR3 contains 13 residues. V lost 5 bases, J lost 1 base, and 8 bases lay in between. Germline values: CDR1 SEHNR, CDR2 FQNEAQ (reference sequence). CDR3 protein: CASSLTGNTEAFF. The CDR3 nucleotides are TGTGCCAGCAGCCTGACAGGGAACACTGAAGCTTTCTTT.

This clone was picked up a small number of times. The rearrangement joins TRBV6-6 to TRBJ1-5, with D maybe TRBD1 (5 bases). CDR3 length equals 16 residues. Germline V gene sequence: CDR1 MNHNY, CDR2 SVGAGI (reference sequence). V was trimmed by 6 bases and J by 4 bases, leaving 19 bases between them. The CDR3 here is CASSHYSIGGNQPQHF. Written as DNA, the CDR3 is TGTGCCAGCAGCCACTACTCCATTGGGGGGAATCAGCCCCAGCATTTT.

The chain uses TRBV2 and TRBJ1-1; 8 bases are shared with TRBD1. CDR3 size: 15 residues. The germline V gene encodes CDR1 SNHLY and CDR2 FYNNEI. The V gene end was trimmed by 8 bases and the J gene end by 1 base; junction bases not matched to a gene: 9. The CDR3 DNA reads TGTGCCAGCCGGCTCTTGGGACAGGAGAACACTGAAGCTTTCTTT. Protein product: CASRLLGQENTEAFF.

The chain uses TRBV5-1 and TRBJ1-3; 7 bases agree with TRBD1. This CDR3 is built from 14 residues. The junction had 1 base not matched to a gene; V was cut back by 2 bases and J by 2 bases. The germline V gene has CDR1 SGHRS and CDR2 YFSETQ. The CDR3 DNA reads TGCGCCAGCAGCTTTGGGACAGCTGGAAACACCATATATTTT. Its translation is CASSFGTAGNTIYF.

The V call is TRBV18, the J call TRBJ1-5, with D possibly TRBD1 on 6 matching bases. The V end lost 5 bases, the J end lost 5 bases, and 10 bases lay between the germline ends. The CDR3 is made up of 13 amino acids. Germline loops: CDR1 KGHSH, CDR2 LQKENI. CDR3 bases: TGTGCCAGCTCATCACAGGGAGATCAGCCCCAGCATTTT. As protein: CASSSQGDQPQHF.